Listed below are T cell receptor beta chains from one sample, sequenced in a study of blood T cell repertoires in COVID-19. Only in-frame clones appear in the TCRdb table, and some are missing; sequencing was by immunoSEQ multiplex PCR. The table includes 200,000 to 250,000 clones, roughly four fifths detected once. Sequenced: PBMCs or T cells enriched from blood (not recorded which). These receptor sequences come from a man in his 60s who had recovered from COVID-19. The conserved cysteine and the conserved F or W are not part of the CDR3 here. Fields, in order: clone size, V gene, CDR3 protein. Size is stated for part of the rows, as once, few or many counts, or as a class when the clone is expanded.

. TRBV19 ASSMGGGSSFYVKQY
. TRBV11-3 ASSTGDNEQF
. TRBV2 ASRSTGMGTEAF
. TRBV19 ASSVGGSTDTQY
. TRBV20-1 SASFQVPYEQY
. TRBV5-1 ASSLVTEVTEAF
. TRBV28 ASSKPGQIEKLF
. TRBV5-6 ASSAVAWEQY
. TRBV11-2 ASRIAGGSTGELF
. TRBV5-6 ASSLRSTGGRDTQY
. TRBV5-1 ASSLAGEVETQY
. TRBV5-1 ASRTGGEADTQY
. TRBV5-1 ASSLQGVNTGELF
. TRBV5-1 ASSLDRGNTEAF
. TRBV5-1 ASSLVQGEYYGYT
. TRBV7-2 ASSLSTSGGQNEQF
. TRBV2 ASSEGRGGRGYT
. TRBV3-1/TRBV3-2 ASRKQGADTQY
once TRBV9 ASSVGTKETQY
. TRBV7-7 ASSHRIGSGALQETQY
. TRBV5-1 ASSWGDRGRTNEKLF
. TRBV15 ATSRPREAGETQY
few TRBV3-1/TRBV3-2 ASSQADRGLLAF
. TRBV5-1 ASSSQGAGRRTEAF
. TRBV5-1 ASSLDPAGGYGYT
. TRBV5-1 ASSKDRGSEQY
. TRBV7-2 ASSPAGSYGYT
. TRBV5-6 ASSFSGGQETQY
. TRBV10-3 AISPTGTDTGELF
. TRBV7-8 ASSLGGRLNTEAF
. TRBV6-2/TRBV6-3 ASSNKRQDSNQPQH
. TRBV14 ASSQPGQLFGELF
. TRBV5-1 ASSFGADKNIQY
. TRBV19 ASRDRAQPATNEKLF
. TRBV2 ASSPPGQGGNEQF
. TRBV30 AWGQWDRTNSPLH
few TRBV2 ASSGTGGQPQH